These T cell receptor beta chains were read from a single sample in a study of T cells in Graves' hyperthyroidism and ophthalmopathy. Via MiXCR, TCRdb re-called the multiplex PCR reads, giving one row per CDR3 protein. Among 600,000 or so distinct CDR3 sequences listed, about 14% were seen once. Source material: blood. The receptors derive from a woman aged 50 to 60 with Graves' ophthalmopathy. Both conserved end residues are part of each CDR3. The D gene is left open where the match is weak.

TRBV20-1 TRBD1 CSAPRTGLYNEQFF
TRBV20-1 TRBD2 CSALAGTEDTQYF
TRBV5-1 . CASSLARQADYGYTF
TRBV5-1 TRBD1 CASSPGQGIQPQHF
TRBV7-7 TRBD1 CASQRDRSYEQYF
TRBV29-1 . CSVEGGSGGRLDEQFF
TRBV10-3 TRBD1 CAAQQGASYGYTF
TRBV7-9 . CASSTRQRGGTGELFF
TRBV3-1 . CASSTVSGPYEQYF
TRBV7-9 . CASSQNGGTGELFF
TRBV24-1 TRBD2 CATSDSGLVGNTGELFF
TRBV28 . CASSLFVRGENTGELFF
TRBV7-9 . CASSLSETTNNEQFF
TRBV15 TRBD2 CATTKVAGVGQETQYF
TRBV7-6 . CASSLLLSVGGELFF
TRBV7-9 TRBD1 CASSPGTGDVYNEQFF
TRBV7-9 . CASTPLPVYEQYF
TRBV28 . CASSSQGSDTEAFF
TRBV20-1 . CRGDRDTEAFF
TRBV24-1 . CATSESYSNQPQHF
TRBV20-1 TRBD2 CSARPLAGGNEQFF
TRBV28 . CASSPTLTGANVLTF